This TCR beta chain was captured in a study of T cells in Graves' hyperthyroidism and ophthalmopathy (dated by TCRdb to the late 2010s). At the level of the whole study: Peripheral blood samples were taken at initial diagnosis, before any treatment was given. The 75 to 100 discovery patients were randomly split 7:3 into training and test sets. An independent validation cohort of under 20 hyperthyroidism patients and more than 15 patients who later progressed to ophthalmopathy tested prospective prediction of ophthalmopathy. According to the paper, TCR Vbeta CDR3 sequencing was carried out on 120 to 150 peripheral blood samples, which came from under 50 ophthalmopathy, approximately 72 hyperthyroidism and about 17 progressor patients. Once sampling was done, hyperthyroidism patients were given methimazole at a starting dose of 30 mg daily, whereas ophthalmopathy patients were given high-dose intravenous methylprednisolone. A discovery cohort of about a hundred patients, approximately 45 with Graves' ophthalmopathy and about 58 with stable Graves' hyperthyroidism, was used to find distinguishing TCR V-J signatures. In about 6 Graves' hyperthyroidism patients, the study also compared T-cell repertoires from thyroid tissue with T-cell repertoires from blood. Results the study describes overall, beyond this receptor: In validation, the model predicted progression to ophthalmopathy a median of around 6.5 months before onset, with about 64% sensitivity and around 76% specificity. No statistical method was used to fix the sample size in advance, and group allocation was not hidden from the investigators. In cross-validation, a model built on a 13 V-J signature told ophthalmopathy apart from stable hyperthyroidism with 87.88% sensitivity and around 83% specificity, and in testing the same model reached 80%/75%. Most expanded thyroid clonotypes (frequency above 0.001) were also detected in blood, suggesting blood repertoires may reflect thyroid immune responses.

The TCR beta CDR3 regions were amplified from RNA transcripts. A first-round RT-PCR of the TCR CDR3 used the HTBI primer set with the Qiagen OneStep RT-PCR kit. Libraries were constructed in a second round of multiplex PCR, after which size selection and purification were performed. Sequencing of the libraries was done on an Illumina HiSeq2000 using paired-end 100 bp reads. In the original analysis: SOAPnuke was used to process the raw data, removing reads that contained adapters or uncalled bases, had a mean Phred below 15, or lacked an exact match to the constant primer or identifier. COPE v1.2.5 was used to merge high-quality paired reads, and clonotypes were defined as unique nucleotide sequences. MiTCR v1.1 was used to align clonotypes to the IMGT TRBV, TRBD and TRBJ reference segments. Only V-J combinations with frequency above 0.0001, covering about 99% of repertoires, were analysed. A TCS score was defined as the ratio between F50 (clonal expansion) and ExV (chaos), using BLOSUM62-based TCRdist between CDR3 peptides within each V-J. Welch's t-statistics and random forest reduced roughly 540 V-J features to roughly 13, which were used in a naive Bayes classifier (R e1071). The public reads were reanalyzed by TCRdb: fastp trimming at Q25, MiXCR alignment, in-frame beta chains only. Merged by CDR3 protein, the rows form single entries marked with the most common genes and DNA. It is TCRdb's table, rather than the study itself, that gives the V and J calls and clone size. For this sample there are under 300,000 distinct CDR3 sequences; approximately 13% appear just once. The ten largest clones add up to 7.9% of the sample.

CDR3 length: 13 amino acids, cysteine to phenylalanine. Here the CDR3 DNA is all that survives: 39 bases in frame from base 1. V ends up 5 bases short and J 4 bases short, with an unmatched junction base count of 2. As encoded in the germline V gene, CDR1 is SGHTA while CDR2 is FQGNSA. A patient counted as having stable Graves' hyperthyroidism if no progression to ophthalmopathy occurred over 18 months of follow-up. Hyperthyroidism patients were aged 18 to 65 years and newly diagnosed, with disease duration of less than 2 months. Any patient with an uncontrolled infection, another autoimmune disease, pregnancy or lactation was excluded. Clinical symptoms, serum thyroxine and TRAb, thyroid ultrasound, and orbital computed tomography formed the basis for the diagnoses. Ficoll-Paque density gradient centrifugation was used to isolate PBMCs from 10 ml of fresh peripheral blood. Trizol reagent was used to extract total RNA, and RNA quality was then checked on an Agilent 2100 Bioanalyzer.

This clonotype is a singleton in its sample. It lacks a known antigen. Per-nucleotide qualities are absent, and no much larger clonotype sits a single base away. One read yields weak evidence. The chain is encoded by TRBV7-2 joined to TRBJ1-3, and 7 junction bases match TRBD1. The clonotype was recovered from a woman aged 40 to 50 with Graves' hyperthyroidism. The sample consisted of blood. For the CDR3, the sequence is CASSTTGGNTIYF. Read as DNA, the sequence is TGTGCCAGCAGCACGACAGGGGGAAACACCATATATTTT.